The sequence of this T cell receptor (beta chain) was determined in a study of response to subunit inactivated influenza vaccine. Broader study findings: Few new T cells, the authors suggested, are recruited by each seasonal influenza vaccination.

In germline, CDR1 is SGHRS, CDR2 YFSETQ. The CDR3 length is 13 residues. The germline V and J ends were trimmed by 4 bases and 5 bases, with 9 bases remaining between them. As regards this clonotype: Its antigen is currently unknown.

One entry per CDR3 protein results from TCRdb running MiXCR on the RT-PCR reads. The table has hundreds of thousands of distinct CDR3 sequences, roughly 20% seen once. This clonotype was obtained from a man over 45 who received an inactivated influenza vaccine. The sample in question was PBMCs from blood, obtained more than 4 days after vaccination. The V gene is TRBV5-1, the J gene TRBJ2-2; D may be TRBD2 (5 bases). CDR3 residues: CASSEQRTGELFF. CDR3 DNA sequence: TGCGCCAGCAGCGAACAGCGGACCGGGGAGCTGTTTTTT.